This T cell receptor beta chain was documented in a study of cytomegalovirus exposure and HLA in healthy donors. Germline CDR1 is LNHDA and CDR2 is SQIVND (reference sequence). The CDR3 runs 13 residues. Trimming cost V 7 bases and J 3 bases; bases outside gene matches: 2. This PCR relied on a set of 60 Vbeta primers and 13 Jbeta primers. Measured with immunoSEQ multiplex PCR; TCRdb has only the in-frame clones, and not every one. The data show 80,000 to 100,000 clones, roughly 76% seen once. The source material was PBMCs. This sequence was found in a man aged 35-49 years in good health and CMV-seronegative. V gene TRBV19 combines with J gene TRBJ2-2; 7 bases are a match to TRBD1. The CDR3 protein is CASIDRDTGELFF. The CDR3 coding sequence is TGTGCCAGTATAGACAGGGACACCGGGGAGCTGTTTTTT. The full variable domain, its missing parts supplied by reference TRBV19 and TRBJ2-2, is DGGITQSPKYLFRKEGQNVTLSCEQNLNHDAMYWYRQDPGQGLRLIYYSQIVNDFQKGDIAEGYSVSREKKESFPLTVTSAQKNPTAFYLCASIDRDTGELFFGEGSRLTVL.